Each of the 8 T cell receptor beta chains below was sequenced from the same sample in a study of tumor-infiltrating lymphocytes in primary liver carcinoma (dated by TCRdb to the late 2010s). Blood RNA was extracted from unsorted whole blood with TRIzol reagent; germline DNA came from the DNeasy Blood & Tissue kit. Sequenced on an Illumina HiSeq 2500. TCRbeta-specific cDNA was reverse-transcribed from 500 ng total RNA using a constant-region primer and ProtoScript II reverse transcriptase. Construction of the TCRbeta libraries relied on three nested rounds of multiplex PCR, following a slightly modified ARM-PCR procedure. The first two PCR rounds used multiplex TRBV1-TRBV30 forward primers with a Cbeta reverse primer, each for roughly 10 cycles. The public reads were run again by TCRdb, first through fastp at Q25 and then through MiXCR, and only productive beta chains were kept. CDR3 protein sequences are deduplicated, and each keeps its most common genes and DNA. The table for this sample lists about 180,000 distinct CDR3 sequences; less than 65% of them were counted only once. Under 75% of the sample belongs to the ten largest clones.

Sequencing was done on a sample of peripheral blood. The receptors stem from a man aged 40-49 years with primary liver carcinoma and hepatitis B virus infection.

This clonotype was picked up a small number of times. Just one base apart from a much larger clone, this may be a read error. This chain uses TRBV7-8 with TRBJ1-1, with D hard to call. V was pared by 1 base and J by 1 base, with 4 bases between. CDR3 length: 13 amino acids. CDR1 and CDR2 from the germline V gene are SGHVS and FQNEAQ. CDR3 region: CASSLVANTEAFF. The CDR3 region has the DNA TGTGCCAGCAGCTTAGTCGCGAACACTGAAGCTTTCTTT.

As for this clonotype: The junction and the germline gene differ at one end; a read error may be behind it. The V gene is TRBV29-1, the J gene TRBJ2-7, with D possibly matching TRBD2 (6 bases). This CDR3 comprises 13 residues. Looked up from germline, CDR1 is SQVTM and CDR2 is ANQGSEA. In nucleotides, the CDR3 is TGCAGCGTTGTAACGGGAGTGGCTTACGAGCAATACTTC. Residues: CSVVTGVAYEQYF.

Turning to this clonotype: One junction end disagrees with the germline gene, perhaps due to a read error. CDR3 protein: CASSPSFRYGYTF. The CDR3 coding sequence is TGCGCCAGCTCCCCATCCTTCCGCTATGGCTACACCTTC. V gene TRBV11-2 combines with J gene TRBJ1-2; D remains ambiguous. Germline V lookup: CDR1 SGHAT, CDR2 FQNNGV. The CDR3 has 13 amino acids.

This clonotype appeared once. A clone one base away is much larger, so this may be a read error. This chain joins TRBV12-5 and TRBJ2-7; no clear D gene. The CDR3 runs 19 residues. The germline V gene encodes CDR1 LGHNT and CDR2 FRNRAP. CDR3 DNA: TGTGCTAGTGGTTTATGCCTCATCGTCGTGGGTTTCGACCACTACGTGCAGTACTTC. Protein sequence: CASGLCLIVVGFDHYVQYF.

In this sample, this clonotype turned up many times. V is TRBV11-2 and J is TRBJ1-1; D unresolved. The CDR3 sequence is 14 residues long. Deletions cut 2 bases from V and 5 bases from J, with 12 bases between. Germline-derived CDR1 and CDR2 are SGHAT and FQNNGV. The CDR3 DNA reads as TGTGCCAGCAGCTTATCGTATGAAGGTACTGAAGCTTTCTTT. Its protein is CASSLSYEGTEAFF.

This chain joins TRBV10-1 and TRBJ1-1, with TRBD1 identical over 7 bases. The germline CDR1 and CDR2 sequences are WNHNN and SYGVQD (reference sequence). V gave up 6 bases and J gave up 4 bases; unmatched junction bases: 11. The length of the CDR3 is 15 residues. The CDR3 sequence is CASSGTAGDGTEAFF. In DNA, the CDR3 is TGCGCCAGCAGCGGGACAGCGGGGGATGGCACTGAAGCTTTCTTT.

Details on this clonotype: At one boundary the junction diverges from the germline segment, which might be a read error. The chain recombines TRBV11-2 with TRBJ2-7; a possible D gene is TRBD2 (6 bases). Germline values: CDR1 SGHAT, CDR2 FQNNGV. The CDR3 is made up of 16 amino acids. CDR3 sequence (DNA): TGTGCCAGCAGCTTAGATCCGGGGGACGGTATCTACGGGCAGTGCTTC. This gives the protein CASSLDPGDGIYGQCF. Full variable domain (outside the CDR3, taken from reference TRBV11-2 and TRBJ2-7): EAGVAQSPRYKIIEKRQSVAFWCNPISGHATLYWYQQILGQGPKLLIQFQNNGVVDDSQLPKDRFSAERLKGVDSTLKIQPAKLEDSAVYLCASSLDPGDGIYGQCFGPGTRLTVT.

The table lists this clonotype with a few counts. V is TRBV12-3 or TRBV12-4 and J is TRBJ1-1, with D hard to call. CDR3 length equals 11 residues. Trimming stripped 6 bases from V and 6 bases from J, with 8 bases between. The CDR3: CASSPWAEAFF. The DNA for the CDR3 is TGTGCCAGCAGCCCCTGGGCTGAAGCTTTCTTT.